This T cell receptor (beta chain) was retrieved from a study of identical twins. Whole-study findings and limits: With abundant cord blood beta clonotypes, insertions were fewer; memory repertoires showed no such pattern. One should note that invariant MAIT and iNKT cells could partly confound zero-insertion analyses.

Each donor (without exception) was a healthy Caucasian. After template switching added a universal primer site, the resulting cDNA carried unique molecular identifiers. TCRdb ran MiXCR on the 5' RACE reads and lists one entry per CDR3 protein. The data hold hundreds of thousands of distinct CDR3 sequences, with approximately 6% observed a single time. A few counts support this clonotype. Its antigen is currently unknown. This TCR was recovered from a man between 18 and 29 years old in good health. The sequenced sample consisted of naive T cells sorted from blood.

CDR3 nucleotides: TGTGCCAGCAGCCAAGACGCGGGGGGCGTTAAGACCCAGTACTTC. Residues: CASSQDAGGVKTQYF. The genes are TRBV4-2 and TRBJ2-5; 8 bases match TRBD2. The V and J ends lost 0 bases and 6 bases, in that order; junction bases with no gene match: 6. Germline CDR1 is LGHNA and CDR2 is YNFKEQ. The CDR3 is 15 residues long.